Reported below is one TCR beta chain. The assay was immunoSEQ multiplex PCR, and TCRdb's table has in-frame clones only and misses some. The repertoire holds about 200,000 clones, with nearly 90% as singletons. These data come from a study of blood T cell repertoires in COVID-19. Study details: The United States, Italy and Spain were the sources of the acute and convalescent COVID-19 samples.

Looked up from germline, CDR1 is SGHRS and CDR2 is YFSETQ. CDR3 length: 15 amino acids. V was clipped by 7 bases and J by 0 bases; unmatched bases: 6. V and J are TRBV5-1 and TRBJ2-2; 7 nucleotides agree with TRBD1. This sequence was found in a woman between 35 and 50 years old with acute COVID-19. Sequencing was done on a sample of PBMCs or T cells enriched from blood (not recorded which). CDR3 sequence (DNA): TGCGCCAGCGGCAAGGGGGCATCGAACACCGGGGAGCTGTTTTTT. Amino acid sequence: CASGKGASNTGELFF.